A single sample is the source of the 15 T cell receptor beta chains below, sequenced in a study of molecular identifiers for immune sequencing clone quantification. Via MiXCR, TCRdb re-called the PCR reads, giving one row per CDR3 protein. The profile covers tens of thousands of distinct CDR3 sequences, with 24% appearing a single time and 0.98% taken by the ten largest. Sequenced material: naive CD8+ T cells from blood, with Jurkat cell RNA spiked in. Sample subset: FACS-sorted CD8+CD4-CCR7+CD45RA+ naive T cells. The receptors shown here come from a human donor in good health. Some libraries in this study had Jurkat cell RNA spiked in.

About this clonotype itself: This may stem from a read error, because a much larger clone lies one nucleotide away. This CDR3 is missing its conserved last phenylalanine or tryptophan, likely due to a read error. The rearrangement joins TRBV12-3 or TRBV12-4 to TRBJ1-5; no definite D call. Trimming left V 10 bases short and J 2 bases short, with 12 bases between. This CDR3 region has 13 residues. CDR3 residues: CATSEGGNQPQHS. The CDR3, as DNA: TGTGCCACCTCGGAGGGAGGCAATCAGCCCCAGCATTCT.

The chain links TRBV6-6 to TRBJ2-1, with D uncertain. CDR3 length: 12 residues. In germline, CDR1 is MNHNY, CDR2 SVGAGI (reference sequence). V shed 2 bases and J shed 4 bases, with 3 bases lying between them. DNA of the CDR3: TGTGCCAGCAGTTACGAGTACAATGAGCAGTTCTTC. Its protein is CASSYEYNEQFF.

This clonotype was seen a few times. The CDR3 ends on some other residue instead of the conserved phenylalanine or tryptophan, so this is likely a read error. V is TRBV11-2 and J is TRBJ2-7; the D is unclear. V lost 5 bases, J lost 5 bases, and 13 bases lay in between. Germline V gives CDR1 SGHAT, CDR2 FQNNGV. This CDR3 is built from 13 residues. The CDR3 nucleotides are TGTGCCAGCAGCGGAGCTTCCACTGACGAGCAGTACTCC. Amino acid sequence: CASSGASTDEQYS.

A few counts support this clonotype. CDR3 coding DNA: TGCAGTGCTAGAGAGAACAGGGGGTTCATCGGTGAGCAGTTCTTC. Protein product: CSARENRGFIGEQFF. The V and J genes are TRBV20-1 and TRBJ2-1; 8 bases agree with TRBD1. Losses at the gene ends were 0 bases for V and 9 bases for J; bases not matched to a gene: 10. Germline CDR1 reads DFQATT; CDR2 reads SNEGSKA (reference sequence). This CDR3 has 15 amino acids.

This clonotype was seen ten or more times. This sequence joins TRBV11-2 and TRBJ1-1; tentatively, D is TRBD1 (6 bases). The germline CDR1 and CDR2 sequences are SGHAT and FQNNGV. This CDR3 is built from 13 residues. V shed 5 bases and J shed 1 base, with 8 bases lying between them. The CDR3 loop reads CASSTRGNTEAFF. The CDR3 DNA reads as TGTGCCAGCAGCACCAGGGGGAACACTGAAGCTTTCTTT.

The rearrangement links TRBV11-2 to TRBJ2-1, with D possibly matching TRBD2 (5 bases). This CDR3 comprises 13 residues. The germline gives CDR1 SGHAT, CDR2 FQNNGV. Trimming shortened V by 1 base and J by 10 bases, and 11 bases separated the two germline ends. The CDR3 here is CASSLAGAEEQFF. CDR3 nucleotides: TGTGCCAGCAGCTTAGCCGGAGCGGAAGAGCAGTTCTTC.

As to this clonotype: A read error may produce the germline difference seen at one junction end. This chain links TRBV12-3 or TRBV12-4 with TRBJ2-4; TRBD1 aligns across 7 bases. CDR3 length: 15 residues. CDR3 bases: TGTGCCACCAGTTTAGGGGGCGGGGCCAAAAACATTCAGTACTTC. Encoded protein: CATSLGGGAKNIQYF.

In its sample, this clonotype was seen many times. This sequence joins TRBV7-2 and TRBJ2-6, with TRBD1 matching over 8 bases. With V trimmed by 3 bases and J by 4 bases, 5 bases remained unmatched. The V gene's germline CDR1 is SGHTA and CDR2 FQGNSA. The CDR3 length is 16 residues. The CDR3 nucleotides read TGTGCCAGCAGCTTCGCACAGGGGGACGGGGCCAACGTCCTGACTTTC. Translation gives CASSFAQGDGANVLTF.

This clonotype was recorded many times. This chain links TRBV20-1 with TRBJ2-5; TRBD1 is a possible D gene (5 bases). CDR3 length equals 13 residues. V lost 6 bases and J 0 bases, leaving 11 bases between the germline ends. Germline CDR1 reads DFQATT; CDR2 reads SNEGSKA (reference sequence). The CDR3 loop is CSAVQADQETQYF. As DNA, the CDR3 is TGCAGTGCGGTACAGGCCGACCAAGAGACCCAGTACTTC.

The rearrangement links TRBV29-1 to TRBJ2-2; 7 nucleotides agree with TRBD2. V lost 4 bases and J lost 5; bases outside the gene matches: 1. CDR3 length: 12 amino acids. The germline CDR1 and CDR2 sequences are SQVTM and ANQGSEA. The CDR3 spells CSVVGGTGELFF. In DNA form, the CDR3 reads TGCAGCGTTGTGGGGGGGACCGGGGAGCTGTTTTTT.

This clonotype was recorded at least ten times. CDR3 sequence: CAISEGWSSYEQYF. The CDR3 DNA follows: TGTGCCATCAGCGAGGGGTGGAGCTCCTACGAGCAGTACTTC. The chain links TRBV10-3 to TRBJ2-7; D is tentatively TRBD1 or TRBD2 (5 bases each). Germline loops: CDR1 ENHRY, CDR2 SYGVKD. The germline V and J ends were trimmed by 6 bases and 0 bases, with 12 bases remaining between them. The CDR3 consists of 14 residues.

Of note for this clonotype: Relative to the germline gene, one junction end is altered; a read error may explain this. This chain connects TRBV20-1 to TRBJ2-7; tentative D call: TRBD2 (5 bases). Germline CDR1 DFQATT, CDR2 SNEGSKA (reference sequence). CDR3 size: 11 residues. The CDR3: CIARGSGEQYF. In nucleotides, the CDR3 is TGCATTGCTAGAGGGTCCGGCGAGCAGTACTTC.

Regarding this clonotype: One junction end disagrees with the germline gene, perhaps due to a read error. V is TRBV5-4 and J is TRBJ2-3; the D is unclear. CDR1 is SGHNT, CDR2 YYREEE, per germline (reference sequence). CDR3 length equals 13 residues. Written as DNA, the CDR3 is TGTGCCAGCAGGTGGTGCTACTCAGATCCGCAGTATTTT. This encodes CASRWCYSDPQYF.

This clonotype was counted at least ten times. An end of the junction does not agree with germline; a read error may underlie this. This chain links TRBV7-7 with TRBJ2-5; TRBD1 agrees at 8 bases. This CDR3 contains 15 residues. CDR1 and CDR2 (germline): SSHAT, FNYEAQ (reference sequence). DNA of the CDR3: TGTGCTAGCAGCTTAAATCAGGGGGCTACGGAGACCCAGTACTTC. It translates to CASSLNQGATETQYF.

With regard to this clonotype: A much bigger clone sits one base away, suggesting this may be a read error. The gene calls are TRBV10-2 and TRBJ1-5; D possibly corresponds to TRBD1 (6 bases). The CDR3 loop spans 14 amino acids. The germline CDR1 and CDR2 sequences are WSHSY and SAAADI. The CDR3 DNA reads TGCGCCAGCAGGGGGACATCCCCCGGTCAGCCCCCGCATTTT. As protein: CASRGTSPGQPPHF.